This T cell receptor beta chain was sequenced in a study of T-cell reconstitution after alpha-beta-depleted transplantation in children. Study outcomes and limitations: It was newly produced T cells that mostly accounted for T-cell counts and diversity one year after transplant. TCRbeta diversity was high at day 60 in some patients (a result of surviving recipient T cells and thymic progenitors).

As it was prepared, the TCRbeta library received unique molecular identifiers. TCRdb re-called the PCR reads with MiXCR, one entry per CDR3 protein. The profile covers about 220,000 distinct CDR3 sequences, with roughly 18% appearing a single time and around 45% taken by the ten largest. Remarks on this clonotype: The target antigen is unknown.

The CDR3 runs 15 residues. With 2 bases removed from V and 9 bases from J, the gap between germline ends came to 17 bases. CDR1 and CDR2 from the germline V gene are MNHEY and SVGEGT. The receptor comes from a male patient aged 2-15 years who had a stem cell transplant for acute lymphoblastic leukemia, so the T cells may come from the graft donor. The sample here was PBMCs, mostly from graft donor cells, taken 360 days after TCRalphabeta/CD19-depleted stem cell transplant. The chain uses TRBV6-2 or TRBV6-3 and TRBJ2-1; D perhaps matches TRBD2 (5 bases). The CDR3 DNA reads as TGTGCCAGCAGTTACACAGCTAGCAGGAACCCTGAGCAGTTCTTC. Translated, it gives CASSYTASRNPEQFF.